Listed below are T cell receptor beta chains from one sample, sequenced in a study of blood T cell repertoires in COVID-19. Here immunoSEQ multiplex PCR was the method, and the copy in TCRdb shows in-frame clones only, minus some. The data hold over 200,000 clones, with 80% to 90% observed a single time. The sequenced sample was peripheral blood. These receptors were collected from a woman aged 80 or over with active or convalescent COVID-19. The CDR3 runs from the conserved cysteine through the conserved F or W. D genes are given only for firm matches. Size is stated for part of the rows, as once, few or many counts, or as a class when the clone is expanded.

TRBV5-1,TRBD1,NA,TRBJ2-3,TGCGCCAGCAGCTTCAGACAGGGGGCAGATACGCAGTATTTT,CASSFRQGADTQYF
TRBV20-1,NA,NA,TRBJ2-1,TGCAGTGTGGACTGGGACAATGAGCAGTTCTTC,CSVDWDNEQFF
TRBV7-9,NA,NA,TRBJ2-3,TGTGCCAGCAGCTCTTCAGGGTCACTCACAGATACGCAGTATTTT,CASSSSGSLTDTQYF
TRBV7-3,NA,NA,TRBJ1-3,TGTGCCAGCAGCCCGACAGGAGATGGAAACACCATATATTTT,CASSPTGDGNTIYF
TRBV5-1,TRBD2,NA,TRBJ2-1,TGCGCCAGCAGCTTGGATCTAGCGGGAATCGGCAATGAGCAGTTCTTC,CASSLDLAGIGNEQFF
TRBV7-2,NA,NA,TRBJ1-5,TGTGCCAGCAGCTTAGATTGGCAGGGGCCTCAGCCCCAGCATTTT,CASSLDWQGPQPQHF
TRBV7-2,NA,NA,TRBJ1-2,TGTGCCAGCAGCCCTCGTTGGGGAGACCGTCTCTATGGCTACACCTTC,CASSPRWGDRLYGYTF
TRBV2,TRBD1,NA,TRBJ1-2,TGTGCCAGTTTCCGACAGGGTCTGAATGGCTACACCTTC,CASFRQGLNGYTF
TRBV25-1,TRBD1,NA,TRBJ1-2,TGTGCCAGCATGGGCGGAGGGGGCTACTTGGAGGGCTACACCTTC,CASMGGGGYLEGYTF
TRBV7-8,NA,NA,TRBJ2-3,TGTGCCAGCAGCGCCTATGGACAGAGAAGCACAGATACGCAGTATTTT,CASSAYGQRSTDTQYF
TRBV5-1,TRBD2,few,TRBJ2-3,TGCGCCAGCAGCGTCGGGGGGAGAGGCACAGATACGCAGTATTTT,CASSVGGRGTDTQYF
TRBV12-3/TRBV12-4,NA,few,TRBJ2-7,TGTGCCAGCAGTTTATCCGAACGGGAGCAGTACTTC,CASSLSEREQYF
TRBV11-3,NA,NA,TRBJ2-7,TGTGCCAGCAGCTCGAGGGGCGACGGGGGAGGCTACGAGCAGTACTTC,CASSSRGDGGGYEQYF
TRBV25-1,TRBD2,NA,TRBJ2-7,TGTGCCAGCAGCCCGGGACTAGTTAACGAGCAGTACTTC,CASSPGLVNEQYF
TRBV7-2,TRBD2,NA,TRBJ2-1,TGTGCCAGCAGACTAGTGGGAGCGGGGGGGCGAGATGAGCAGTTCTTC,CASRLVGAGGRDEQFF
TRBV5-1,NA,NA,TRBJ1-4,TGCGCCAGCAGCTCCGGACAGATCGGGGAAAAACTGTTTTTT,CASSSGQIGEKLFF
TRBV19,TRBD1,NA,TRBJ2-7,TGTGCCAGTAGTATCTACAGGGGGAATTCCTACGAGCAGTACTTC,CASSIYRGNSYEQYF
TRBV5-4,TRBD1,NA,TRBJ1-2,TGTGCCAGCAGCTTGGGACAGGGACGGGATGGCTACACCTTC,CASSLGQGRDGYTF
TRBV7-2,NA,NA,TRBJ1-2,TGTGCCAGCAGCTTAGGTTATAACTATGGCTACACCTTC,CASSLGYNYGYTF
TRBV7-3,NA,NA,TRBJ2-5,TGTGCCAGCAGCTTGACCGGCCAGCGGACTAAGTACCAAGAGACCCAGTACTTC,CASSLTGQRTKYQETQYF
TRBV18,NA,NA,TRBJ2-2,TGTGCCAGCGCGCGGCCCGGGACTGGGGAGCTGTTTTTT,CASARPGTGELFF
TRBV7-8,NA,NA,TRBJ2-7,TGTGCCAGCAGCTTAGGGCTGACAGAGACCTACGAGCAGTACTTC,CASSLGLTETYEQYF
TRBV4-1,TRBD1,NA,TRBJ2-3,TGCGCCAGCAGCCAAAATCCGACAGGGCCAGATACGCAGTATTTT,CASSQNPTGPDTQYF